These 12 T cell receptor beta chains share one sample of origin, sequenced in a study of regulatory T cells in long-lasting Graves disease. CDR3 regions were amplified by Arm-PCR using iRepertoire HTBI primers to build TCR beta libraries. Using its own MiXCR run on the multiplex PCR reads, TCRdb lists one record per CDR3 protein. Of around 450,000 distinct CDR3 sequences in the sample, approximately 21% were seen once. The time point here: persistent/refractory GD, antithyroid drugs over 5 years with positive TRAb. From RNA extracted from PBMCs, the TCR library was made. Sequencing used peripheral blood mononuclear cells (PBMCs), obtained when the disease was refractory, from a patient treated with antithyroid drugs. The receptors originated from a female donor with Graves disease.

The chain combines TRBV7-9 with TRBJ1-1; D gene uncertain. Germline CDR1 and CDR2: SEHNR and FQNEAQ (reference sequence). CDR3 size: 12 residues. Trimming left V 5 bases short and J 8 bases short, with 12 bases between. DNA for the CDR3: TGTGCCAGCAGCCGATCCCAGGTAGAAGCTTTCTTT. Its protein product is CASSRSQVEAFF.

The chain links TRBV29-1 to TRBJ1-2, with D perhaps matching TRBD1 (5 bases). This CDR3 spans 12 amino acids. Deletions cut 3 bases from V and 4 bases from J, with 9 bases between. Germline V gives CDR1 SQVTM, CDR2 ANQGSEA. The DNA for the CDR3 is TGCAGCGTTGATATCCAGGGCTATGGCTACACCTTC. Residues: CSVDIQGYGYTF.

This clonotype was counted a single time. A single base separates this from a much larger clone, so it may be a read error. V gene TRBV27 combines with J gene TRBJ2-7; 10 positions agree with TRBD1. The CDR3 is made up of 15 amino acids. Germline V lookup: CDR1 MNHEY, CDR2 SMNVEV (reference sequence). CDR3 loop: CASSPWGTGDDEQHF. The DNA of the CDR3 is TGTGCCAGCAGCCCTTGGGGGACAGGGGACGACGAGCAGCACTTC.

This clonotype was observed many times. The CDR3 DNA reads TGTGCCAGCAGTTACCGTTACGAGCAGTACTTC. Its protein is CASSYRYEQYF. The chain couples TRBV6-2 or TRBV6-3 to TRBJ2-7; D is undetermined. The CDR3 is made up of 11 amino acids. The V end was cut by 2 bases, the J end by 4 bases, with 3 bases between. Germline V gene data show CDR1 as MNHEY and CDR2 as SVGEGT.

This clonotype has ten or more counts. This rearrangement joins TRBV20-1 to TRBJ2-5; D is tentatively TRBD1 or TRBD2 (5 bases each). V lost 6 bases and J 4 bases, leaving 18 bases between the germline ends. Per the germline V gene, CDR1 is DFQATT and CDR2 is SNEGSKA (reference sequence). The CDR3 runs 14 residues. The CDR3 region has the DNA TGCAGTGCACCTTTGTTGGGGGACCCAGAGACCCAGTACTTC. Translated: CSAPLLGDPETQYF.

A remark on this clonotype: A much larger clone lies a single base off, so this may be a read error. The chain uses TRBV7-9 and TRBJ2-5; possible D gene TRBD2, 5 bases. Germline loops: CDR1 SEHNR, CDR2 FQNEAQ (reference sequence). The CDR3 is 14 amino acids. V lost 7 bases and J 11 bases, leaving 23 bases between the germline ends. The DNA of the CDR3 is TGTGCCAGCACTCCCGGGGAGTCCTACAATGAGCAGTACTTC. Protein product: CASTPGESYNEQYF.

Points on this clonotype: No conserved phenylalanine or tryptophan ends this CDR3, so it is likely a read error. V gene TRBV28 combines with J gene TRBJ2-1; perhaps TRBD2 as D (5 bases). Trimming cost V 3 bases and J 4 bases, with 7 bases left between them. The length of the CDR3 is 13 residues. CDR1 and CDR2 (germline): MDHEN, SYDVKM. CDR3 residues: CASSLGDYNEQFS. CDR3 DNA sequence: TGTGCCAGCAGTTTGGGAGATTACAATGAGCAGTTCTCC.

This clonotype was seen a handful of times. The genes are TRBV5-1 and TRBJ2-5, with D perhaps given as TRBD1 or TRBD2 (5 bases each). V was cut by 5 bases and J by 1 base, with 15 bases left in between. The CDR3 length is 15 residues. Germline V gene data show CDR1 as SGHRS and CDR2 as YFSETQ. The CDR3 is CASRMRGSPQETQYF. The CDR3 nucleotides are TGCGCCAGCAGGATGAGGGGATCTCCCCAAGAGACCCAGTACTTC.

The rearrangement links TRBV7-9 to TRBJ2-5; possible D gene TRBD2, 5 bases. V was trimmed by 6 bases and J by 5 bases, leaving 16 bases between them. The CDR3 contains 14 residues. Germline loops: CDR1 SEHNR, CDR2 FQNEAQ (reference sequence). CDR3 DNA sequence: TGTGCCAGCAGGCCTCCGGGCGGGCCGGAGACCCAGTACTTC. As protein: CASRPPGGPETQYF.

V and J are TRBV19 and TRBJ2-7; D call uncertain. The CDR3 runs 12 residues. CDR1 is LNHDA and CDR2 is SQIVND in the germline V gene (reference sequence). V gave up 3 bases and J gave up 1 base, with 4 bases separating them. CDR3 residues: CASSIESYEQYF. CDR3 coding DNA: TGTGCCAGTAGTATTGAATCCTACGAGCAGTACTTC.

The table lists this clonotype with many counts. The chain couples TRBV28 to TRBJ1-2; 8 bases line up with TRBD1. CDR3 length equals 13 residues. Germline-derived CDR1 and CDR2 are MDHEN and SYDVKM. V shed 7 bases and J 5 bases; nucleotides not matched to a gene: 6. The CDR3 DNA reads TGTGCCAGCACCGCGGACAGGGTATATGGCTACACCTTC. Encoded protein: CASTADRVYGYTF.

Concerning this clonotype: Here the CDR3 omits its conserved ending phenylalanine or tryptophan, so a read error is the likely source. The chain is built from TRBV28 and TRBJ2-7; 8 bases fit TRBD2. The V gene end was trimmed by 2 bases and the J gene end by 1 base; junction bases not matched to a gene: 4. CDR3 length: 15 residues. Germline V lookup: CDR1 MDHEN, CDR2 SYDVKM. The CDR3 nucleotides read TGTGCCAGCAGTTTAGCGGGGGGTACATCCTACGAGCAGTACCTC. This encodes CASSLAGGTSYEQYL.